This entry is about one T cell receptor beta chain. The antigen remains undetermined. The PCR ran on 60 Vbeta and 13 Jbeta primers. Repertoires were generated with immunoSEQ multiplex PCR, while TCRdb's copy carries only in-frame clones and drops some. This repertoire shows 150,000 to 200,000 clones, approximately 82% found once; its top ten account for approximately 2%. The sample comes from a study of cytomegalovirus exposure and HLA in healthy donors. Study observations and caveats: There were several of the most significant clusters that appeared linked to common viral pathogens in a later analysis. Exclusion as indistinguishable affected some V segments, including TRBV6-2 and TRBV6-3.

The V gene end was trimmed by 4 bases and the J gene end by 3 bases; junction bases not matched to a gene: 11. Germline CDR1 SGHNT, CDR2 YYREEE (reference sequence). This CDR3 has 16 residues. Specimen: PBMCs. The chain is built from TRBV5-4 and TRBJ2-3; 7 bases are shared with TRBD2. The receptor was derived from a woman younger than 30 in good health and CMV-seropositive. CDR3 sequence (DNA): TGTGCCAGCAGCGCTGGACTAGATCCTGGTACAGATACGCAGTATTTT. Its translation is CASSAGLDPGTDTQYF.